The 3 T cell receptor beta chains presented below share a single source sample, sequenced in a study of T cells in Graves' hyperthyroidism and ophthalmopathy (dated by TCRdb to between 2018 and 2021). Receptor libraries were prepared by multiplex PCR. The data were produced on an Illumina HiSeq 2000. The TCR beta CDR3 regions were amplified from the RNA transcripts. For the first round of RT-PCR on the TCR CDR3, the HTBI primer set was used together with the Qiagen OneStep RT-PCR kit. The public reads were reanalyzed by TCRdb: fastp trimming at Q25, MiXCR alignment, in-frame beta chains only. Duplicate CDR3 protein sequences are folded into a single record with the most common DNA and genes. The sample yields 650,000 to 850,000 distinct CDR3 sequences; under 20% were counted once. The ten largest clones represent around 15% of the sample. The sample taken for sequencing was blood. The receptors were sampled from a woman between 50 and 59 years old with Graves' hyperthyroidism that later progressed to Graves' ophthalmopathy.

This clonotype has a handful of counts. The CDR3 spells CASGAKGNQPQHF. CDR3 sequence (DNA): TGTGCCTCCGGGGCAAAAGGCAATCAGCCCCAGCATTTT. V is TRBV24-1 and J is TRBJ1-5, with a possible D match to TRBD1 (5 bases). V lost 12 bases, J lost 2 bases, and 13 bases lay in between. Germline lookup yields CDR1 KGHDR and CDR2 SFDVKD. The CDR3 runs to 13 residues.

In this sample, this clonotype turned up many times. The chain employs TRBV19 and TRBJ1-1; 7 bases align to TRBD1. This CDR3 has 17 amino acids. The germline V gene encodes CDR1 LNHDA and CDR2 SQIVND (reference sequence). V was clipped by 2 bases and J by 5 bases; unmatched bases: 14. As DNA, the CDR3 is TGTGCCAGTAGTATAAGAGGACAGGCAGGAGCCAGTACTGAAGCTTTCTTT. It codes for CASSIRGQAGASTEAFF.

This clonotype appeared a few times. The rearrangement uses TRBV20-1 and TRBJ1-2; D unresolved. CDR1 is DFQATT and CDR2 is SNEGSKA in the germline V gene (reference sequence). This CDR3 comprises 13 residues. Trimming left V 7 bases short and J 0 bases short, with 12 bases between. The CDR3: CSVSTRANYGYTF. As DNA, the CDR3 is TGCAGTGTTTCGACACGAGCTAACTATGGCTACACCTTC.